The 6 T cell receptor beta chains given below trace back to one sample, sequenced in a study of blood T cell repertoires in COVID-19. TCRdb's copy holds only in-frame clones and misses some; the assay was immunoSEQ multiplex PCR. The sample holds 350,000 or so clones, more than 75% seen once. Sequenced sample: peripheral blood. These TCRs come from a woman in her 30s with COVID-19, enrolled during active disease.

The genes are TRBV4-1 and TRBJ1-5; 7 bases match TRBD1. Unmatched junction bases numbered 8, after V lost 4 bases and J lost 2 bases. This CDR3 has 16 residues. From germline, CDR1 is MGHRA and CDR2 YSYEKL. The CDR3 loop reads CASSPRGATGNQPQHF. The CDR3 DNA reads as TGCGCCAGCAGCCCCAGGGGGGCTACCGGCAATCAGCCCCAGCATTTT.

The chain carries TRBV24-1 and TRBJ2-1; the match to TRBD2 covers 14 bases. Germline CDR1 is KGHDR and CDR2 is SFDVKD. V trimming: 5 bases; J trimming: 6 bases; junction bases outside the gene matches: 20. The CDR3 has 21 amino acids. CDR3 sequence: CATSGTGGTGLAGAFVNEQFF. In nucleotides, the CDR3 is TGTGCCACCAGTGGGACTGGGGGGACGGGACTAGCGGGAGCCTTTGTCAATGAGCAGTTCTTC.

The chain employs TRBV5-1 and TRBJ1-4, with TRBD1 as a possible D gene (6 bases). The CDR3 covers 15 residues. Germline V lookup: CDR1 SGHRS, CDR2 YFSETQ. V shed 3 bases and J shed 0 bases, with 9 bases lying between them. The CDR3 loop reads CASSWGGATNEKLFF. The CDR3, as DNA: TGCGCCAGCAGCTGGGGGGGCGCAACTAATGAAAAACTGTTTTTT.

The genes are TRBV2 and TRBJ2-3; TRBD2 matches at 7 bases. The CDR3 is 14 amino acids. After removal of 4 bases from V and 0 bases from J, the junction contained 1 base not matched to a gene. In germline, CDR1 is SNHLY, CDR2 FYNNEI. The CDR3 region has the DNA TGTGCCAGCAGTGTCGGGAGGAGCACAGATACGCAGTATTTT. Translating it yields CASSVGRSTDTQYF.

The J gene is TRBJ1-2, the V gene TRBV30; a possible D gene is TRBD1 (5 bases). The CDR3 has 15 residues. CDR1 and CDR2 (germline): GTSNPN, SVGIG (reference sequence). The germline V and J ends were trimmed by 2 bases and 3 bases, with 16 bases remaining between them. CDR3 coding DNA: TGTGCCTGGAGTCATCAGCTCGGGGGGTACTATGGCTACACCTTC. This encodes CAWSHQLGGYYGYTF. The whole variable domain, filled in from reference TRBV30 and TRBJ1-2, reads SQTIHQWPATLVQPVGSPLSLECTVEGTSNPNLYWYRQAAGRGLQLLFYSVGIGQISSEVPQNLSASRPQDRQFILSSKKLLLSDSGFYLCAWSHQLGGYYGYTFGSGTRLTVV.

The chain links TRBV5-1 to TRBJ1-1; D is unresolved. The CDR3 has 14 residues. The V end was cut by 0 bases, the J end by 1 base, with 7 bases between. The V gene's germline CDR1 is SGHRS and CDR2 YFSETQ. The CDR3 coding sequence is TGCGCCAGCAGCTTGGAACCGGGGAACACTGAAGCTTTCTTT. It is translated as CASSLEPGNTEAFF.